This TCR beta chain was captured by sequencing in a study of PD-L1 blockade in urothelial cancer. Clones were sequenced by immunoSEQ multiplex PCR, and TCRdb holds only the in-frame ones, with some missing. This sample has around 130,000 clones; roughly 80% occur once, and the top ten carry 3% to 4%. With 0 bases clipped from V and 3 bases from J, the junction kept 4 bases outside the gene matches. The germline CDR1 and CDR2 sequences are SGHTA and FQGNSA. The CDR3 consists of 16 residues. This sample's time point: pretreatment peripheral blood. The sample in question was PBMCs, obtained around atezolizumab (anti-PD-L1) treatment. The receptor's source is a man between 50 and 59 years old with urothelial cancer. The genes are TRBV7-2 and TRBJ2-1; 8 bases line up with TRBD2. This chain's CDR3 is CASSLASSGGYNEQFF. CDR3 DNA sequence: TGTGCCAGCAGCTTAGCTTCCAGCGGGGGCTACAATGAGCAGTTCTTC.